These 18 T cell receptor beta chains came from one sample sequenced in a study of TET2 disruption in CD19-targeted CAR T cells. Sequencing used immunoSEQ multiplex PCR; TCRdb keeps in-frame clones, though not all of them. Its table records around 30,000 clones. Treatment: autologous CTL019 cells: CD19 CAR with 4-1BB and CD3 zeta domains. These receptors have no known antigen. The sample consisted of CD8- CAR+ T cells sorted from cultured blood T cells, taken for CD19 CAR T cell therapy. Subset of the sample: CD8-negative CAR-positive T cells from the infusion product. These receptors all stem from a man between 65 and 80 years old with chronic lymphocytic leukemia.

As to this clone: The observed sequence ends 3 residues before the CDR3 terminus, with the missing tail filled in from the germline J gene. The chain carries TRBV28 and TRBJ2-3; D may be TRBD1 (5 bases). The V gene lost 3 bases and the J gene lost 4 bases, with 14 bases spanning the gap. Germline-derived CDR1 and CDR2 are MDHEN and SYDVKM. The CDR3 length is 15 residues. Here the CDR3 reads CASSLNRYIADTQYF. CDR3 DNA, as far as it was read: TGTGCCAGCAGTTTGAACAGGTATATCGCAGATACG.

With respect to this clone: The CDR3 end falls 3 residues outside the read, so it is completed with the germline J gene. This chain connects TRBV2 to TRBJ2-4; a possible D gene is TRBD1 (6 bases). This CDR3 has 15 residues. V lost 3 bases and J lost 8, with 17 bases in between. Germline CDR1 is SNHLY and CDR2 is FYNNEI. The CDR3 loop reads CASSEGHPKGDIQYF. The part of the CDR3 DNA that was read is TGTGCCAGCAGTGAGGGACACCCTAAGGGAGACATT.

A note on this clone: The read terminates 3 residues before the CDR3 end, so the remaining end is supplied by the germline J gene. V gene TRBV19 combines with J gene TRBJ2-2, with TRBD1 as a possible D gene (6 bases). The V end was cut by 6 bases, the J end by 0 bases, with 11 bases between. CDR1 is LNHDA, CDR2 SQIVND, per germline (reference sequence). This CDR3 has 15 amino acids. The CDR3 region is CASRTGGTNTGELFF. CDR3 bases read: TGTGCCAGTAGGACAGGTGGAACGAACACCGGGGAG.

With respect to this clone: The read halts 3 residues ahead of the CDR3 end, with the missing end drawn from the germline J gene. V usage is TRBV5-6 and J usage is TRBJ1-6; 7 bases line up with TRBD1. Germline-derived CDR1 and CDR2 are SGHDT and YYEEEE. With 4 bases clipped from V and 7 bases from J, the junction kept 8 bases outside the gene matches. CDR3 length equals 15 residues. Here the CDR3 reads CASSRTGENNSPLHF. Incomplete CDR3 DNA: TGTGCCAGCAGCAGGACAGGCGAAAACAATTCACCC.

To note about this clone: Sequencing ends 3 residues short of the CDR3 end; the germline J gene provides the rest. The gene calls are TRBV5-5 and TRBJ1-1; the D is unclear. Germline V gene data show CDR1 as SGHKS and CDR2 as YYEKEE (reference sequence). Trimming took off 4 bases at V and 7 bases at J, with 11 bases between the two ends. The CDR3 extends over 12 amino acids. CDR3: CASSSRGFEAFF. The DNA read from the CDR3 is TGTGCCAGCAGCAGCCGCGGATTTGAA.

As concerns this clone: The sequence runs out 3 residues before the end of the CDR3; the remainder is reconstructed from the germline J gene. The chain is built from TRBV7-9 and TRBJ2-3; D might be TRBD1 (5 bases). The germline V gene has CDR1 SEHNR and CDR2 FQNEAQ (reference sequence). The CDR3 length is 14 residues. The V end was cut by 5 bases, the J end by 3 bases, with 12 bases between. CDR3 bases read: TGTGCCAGCAGCCCATGGCCAGGGACAGATACG. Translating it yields CASSPWPGTDT. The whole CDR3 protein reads CASSPWPGTDTQYF.

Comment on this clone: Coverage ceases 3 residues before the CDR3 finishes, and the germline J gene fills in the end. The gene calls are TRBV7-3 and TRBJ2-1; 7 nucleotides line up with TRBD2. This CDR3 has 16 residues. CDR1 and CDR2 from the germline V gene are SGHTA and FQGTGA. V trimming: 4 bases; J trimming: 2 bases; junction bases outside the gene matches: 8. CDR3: CASSSRAGIAYNEQFF. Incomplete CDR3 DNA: TGTGCCAGCAGCTCGCGAGCGGGGATCGCCTACAATGAG.

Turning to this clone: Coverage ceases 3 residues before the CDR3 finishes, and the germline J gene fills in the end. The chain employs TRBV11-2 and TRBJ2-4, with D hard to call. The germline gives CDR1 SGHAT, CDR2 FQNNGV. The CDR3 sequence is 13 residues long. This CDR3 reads CASSLERSYGQYF. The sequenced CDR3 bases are TGTGCCAGCAGCTTAGAACGGTCCTATGGT. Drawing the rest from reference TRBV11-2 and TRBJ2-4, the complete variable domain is EAGVAQSPRYKIIEKRQSVAFWCNPISGHATLYWYQQILGQGPKLLIQFQNNGVVDDSQLPKDRFSAERLKGVDSTLKIQPAKLEDSAVYLCASSLERSYGQYFGAGTRLSVL.

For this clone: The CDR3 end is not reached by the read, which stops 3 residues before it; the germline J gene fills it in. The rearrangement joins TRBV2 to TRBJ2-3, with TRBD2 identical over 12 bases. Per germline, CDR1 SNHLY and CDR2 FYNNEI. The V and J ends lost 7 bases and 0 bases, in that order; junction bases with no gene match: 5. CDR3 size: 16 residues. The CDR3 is CASNTSGGPSTDTQYF. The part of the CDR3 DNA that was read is TGTGCCAGCAACACTAGCGGGGGGCCTAGCACAGATACG.

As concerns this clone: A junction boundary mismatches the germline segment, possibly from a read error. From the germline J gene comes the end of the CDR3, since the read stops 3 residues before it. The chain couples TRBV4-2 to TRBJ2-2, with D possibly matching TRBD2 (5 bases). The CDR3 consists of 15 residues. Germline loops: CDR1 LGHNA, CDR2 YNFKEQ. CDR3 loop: CASSQEPGSTGELFF. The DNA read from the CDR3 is TGCGCCAGCAGCCAAGAACCGGGGTCCACCGGGGAG.

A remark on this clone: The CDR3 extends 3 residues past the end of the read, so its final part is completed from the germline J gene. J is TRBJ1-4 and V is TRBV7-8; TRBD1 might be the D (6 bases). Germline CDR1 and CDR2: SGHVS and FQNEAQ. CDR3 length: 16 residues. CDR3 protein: CASSLARTVSNGKLFF. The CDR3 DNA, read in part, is TGTGCCAGCAGCTTAGCCCGGACAGTCTCTAATGGGAAA.

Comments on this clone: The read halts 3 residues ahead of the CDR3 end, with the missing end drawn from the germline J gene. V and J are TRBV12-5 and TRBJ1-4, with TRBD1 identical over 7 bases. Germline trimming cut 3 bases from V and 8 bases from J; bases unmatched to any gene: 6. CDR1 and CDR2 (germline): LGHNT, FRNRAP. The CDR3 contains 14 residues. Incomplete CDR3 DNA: TGTGCTAGTGGTTTACAGGGGACGGGAGAAAAA. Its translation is CASGLQGTGEK. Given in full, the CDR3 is CASGLQGTGEKLFF.

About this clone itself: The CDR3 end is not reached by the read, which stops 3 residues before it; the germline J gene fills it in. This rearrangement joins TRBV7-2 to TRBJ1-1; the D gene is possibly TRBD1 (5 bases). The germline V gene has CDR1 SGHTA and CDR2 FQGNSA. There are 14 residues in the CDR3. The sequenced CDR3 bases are TGTGCCAGCAGCCCGCCGGGACTAGCGGGGGGA. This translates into CASSPPGLAGG. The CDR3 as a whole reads CASSPPGLAGGAFF.

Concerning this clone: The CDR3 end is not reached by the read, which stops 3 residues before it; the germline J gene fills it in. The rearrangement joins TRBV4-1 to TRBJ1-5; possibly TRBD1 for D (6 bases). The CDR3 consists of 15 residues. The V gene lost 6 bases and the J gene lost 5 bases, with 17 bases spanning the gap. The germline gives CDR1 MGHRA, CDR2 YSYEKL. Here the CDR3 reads CASSRRQDSHQPQHF. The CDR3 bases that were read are TGCGCCAGCAGTAGGAGACAGGACAGTCATCAGCCC.

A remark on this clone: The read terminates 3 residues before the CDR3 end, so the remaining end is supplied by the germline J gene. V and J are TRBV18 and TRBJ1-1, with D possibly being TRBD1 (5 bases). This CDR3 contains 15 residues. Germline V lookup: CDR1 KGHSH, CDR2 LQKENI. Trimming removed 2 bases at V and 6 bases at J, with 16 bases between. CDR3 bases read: TGTGCCAGCTCACCAGGGACCGGGGGTTTATCTGAA. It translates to CASSPGTGGLSE. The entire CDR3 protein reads CASSPGTGGLSEAFF.

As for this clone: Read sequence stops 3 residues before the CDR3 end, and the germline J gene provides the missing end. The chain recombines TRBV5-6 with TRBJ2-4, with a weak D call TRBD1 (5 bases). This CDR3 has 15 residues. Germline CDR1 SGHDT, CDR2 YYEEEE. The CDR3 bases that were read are TGTGCCAGCAGCTTGGGGGGCGGCGGAAACTATGGT. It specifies CASSLGGGGNYG. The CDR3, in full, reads CASSLGGGGNYGQYF.

The CDR3 sequence: CASNTPGQGSYEQYF. CDR3 DNA, as far as it was read: TGTGCCAGTAACACCCCCGGGCAGGGCTCCTACGAG. This chain links TRBV28 with TRBJ2-7; possible D gene TRBD1, 5 bases. Coverage ceases 3 residues before the CDR3 finishes, and the germline J gene fills in the end. CDR3 length equals 15 residues. The germline CDR1 and CDR2 sequences are MDHEN and SYDVKM. Deletions cut 9 bases from V and 0 bases from J, with 18 bases between.

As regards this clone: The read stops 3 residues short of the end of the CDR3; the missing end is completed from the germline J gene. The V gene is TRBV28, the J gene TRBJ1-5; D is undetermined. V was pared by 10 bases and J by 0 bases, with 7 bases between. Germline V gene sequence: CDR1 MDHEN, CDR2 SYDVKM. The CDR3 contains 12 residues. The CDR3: CATSYSNQPQHF. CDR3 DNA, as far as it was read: TGTGCCACTTCCTATAGCAATCAGCCC.